This note documents a single T cell receptor (beta chain) sequence. These data come from a study of CD8 T cells in Susac syndrome. An amount of RNA that ranged from roughly 0.45 to 1 ug was reverse transcribed with random hexamers. TCRdb re-derived calls from the immunoSEQ multiplex PCR reads in MiXCR, one entry per CDR3 protein. The repertoire holds some 300,000 distinct CDR3 sequences, with around 91% as singletons. Sequencing was performed on CD8+ T cells from PBMCs. This TCR came from a human donor with multiple sclerosis.

The CDR3 DNA follows: TGTGCCAGCAGTTCGGTAGCGGGCGCCTACAATGAGCAGTTCTTC. Protein: CASSSVAGAYNEQFF. The chain combines TRBV12-3 or TRBV12-4 with TRBJ2-1, with 7 bases fitting TRBD2. The CDR3 sequence is 15 residues long. J lost 2 bases, V lost 4 bases, and 5 bases had no gene match.